Each of the 9 T cell receptor beta chains below was sequenced from the same sample in a study of beta chain features in type 1 diabetes. Whole-study results and caveats: The study found moderately but significantly shorter TCRB CDR3s in all four CD4+ subsets of Type 1 diabetes patients.

No antigen has been identified for these receptors. Isolated RNA was reverse transcribed in full, so expressed TCRB transcripts were sequenced. Sequencing was performed with immunoSEQ multiplex PCR; in TCRdb, only in-frame clones are kept and a portion is missing. Of about 340,000 clones listed, approximately 13% are singletons. Sequenced: naive CD4+ T cells from blood. All receptors derive from a young woman with type 1 diabetes.

This clone was seen a handful of times. The rearrangement links TRBV28 to TRBJ1-2; TRBD1 aligns across 8 bases. Germline loops: CDR1 MDHEN, CDR2 SYDVKM. V shed 6 bases, J shed 5 bases, and the junction held 5 bases outside the gene matches. CDR3 length: 13 amino acids. In DNA form, the CDR3 reads TGTGCCAGCAGGCCACAGGGGGGGTATGGCTACACCTTC. Protein: CASRPQGGYGYTF.

The chain has TRBV27 and TRBJ2-3; a weak D match, TRBD2 (5 bases). V lost 0 bases to trimming and J lost 3 bases, with 10 bases between them. Germline CDR1 is MNHEY and CDR2 is SMNVEV (reference sequence). The CDR3 length is 15 residues. The CDR3 DNA follows: TGTGCCAGCAGTTTATCGGTACTAGGGACAGATACGCAGTATTTT. It yields the protein CASSLSVLGTDTQYF.

This clone was picked up a small number of times. The chain carries TRBV7-9 and TRBJ2-1, with D unresolved. CDR3 length equals 17 residues. From germline, CDR1 is SEHNR and CDR2 FQNEAQ (reference sequence). Trimming left V 5 bases short and J 1 base short, with 18 bases between. The CDR3 sequence: CASSPSFAAGSYNEQFF. For the CDR3, the DNA is TGTGCCAGCAGCCCCTCGTTTGCGGCCGGTTCCTACAATGAGCAGTTCTTC.

This clone was observed a few times. The CDR3 reads CASSLTQSPETQYF. The CDR3 DNA follows: TGTGCCAGTAGCCTGACACAATCCCCGGAGACCCAGTACTTC. The V and J genes are TRBV19 and TRBJ2-5; D gene uncertain. The ends were cut back, 6 bases at V and 5 bases at J, with 16 bases in the middle. The CDR3 loop spans 14 amino acids. Germline CDR1 is LNHDA and CDR2 is SQIVND (reference sequence).

The chain is built from TRBV18 and TRBJ2-1; 8 nucleotides align to TRBD2. Looked up from germline, CDR1 is KGHSH and CDR2 is LQKENI. CDR3 length: 15 residues. The V segment lost 3 bases and the J segment 6 bases; nucleotides outside the gene matches: 7. CDR3 sequence reads: CASSPLSGNINEQFF. CDR3 in DNA: TGTGCCAGCTCACCGCTTAGCGGGAACATCAATGAGCAGTTCTTC.

This clone was seen a few times. The CDR3 is CASTAEERVPYEQYV. For the CDR3, the DNA is TGTGCCAGCACCGCCGAGGAGCGGGTGCCTTACGAGCAGTACGTC. The genes are TRBV11-2 and TRBJ2-7; perhaps TRBD2 as D (6 bases). The CDR3 spans 15 residues. CDR1 and CDR2 from the germline V gene are SGHAT and FQNNGV. V gave up 7 bases and J gave up 4 bases, with 20 bases separating them.

This clone has a handful of counts. This chain joins TRBV7-9 and TRBJ2-7; D not certain. Germline-derived CDR1 and CDR2 are SEHNR and FQNEAQ (reference sequence). The germline V and J ends were trimmed by 5 bases and 3 bases, with 14 bases remaining between them. The CDR3 totals 14 residues. DNA of the CDR3: TGTGCCAGCAGCCTTATTAGATCGGTCTACGAGCAGTACTTC. This translates into CASSLIRSVYEQYF.

This rearrangement joins TRBV2 to TRBJ1-1; no clear D gene. This CDR3 is 13 amino acids long. Germline loops: CDR1 SNHLY, CDR2 FYNNEI. Trimming removed 7 bases at V and 3 bases at J, with 12 bases between. The CDR3 DNA sequence: TGTGCCAGCATAGTGCAGAGCGACACTGAAGCTTTCTTT. It codes for CASIVQSDTEAFF.

The J gene is TRBJ2-7, the V gene TRBV4-1; 13 bases fit TRBD2. CDR1 and CDR2 (germline): MGHRA, YSYEKL. This CDR3 is built from 15 residues. Trimming at V came to 5 bases and at J to 2 bases, leaving 3 bases not matched to a gene. The CDR3 sequence: CASSFGLAGAYEQYF. Written as DNA, the CDR3 is TGCGCCAGCAGCTTCGGACTAGCGGGAGCCTACGAGCAGTACTTC.